This entry concerns a single TCR beta chain. The data were obtained in a study of T-cell memory formation after mild COVID-19. TCRdb ran MiXCR on the 5' RACE reads and lists one entry per CDR3 protein. The sample lists about 430,000 distinct CDR3 sequences; less than 25% were seen once. The trim removed 4 bases at V and 3 bases at J, leaving 16 bases unmatched. Germline CDR1 SGHRS, CDR2 YFSETQ. The CDR3 is 19 amino acids. Sequencing was carried out using PBMCs or a T cell subset sorted from them (not recorded which). The source of this sequence is an adult woman who had mild COVID-19 (a few samples of this study predate the infection). Cell type and time point are not known. The chain links TRBV5-1 to TRBJ2-1; 10 bases map to TRBD2. The CDR3 sequence is CASSPIRLTTSGDYNEQFF. The CDR3 DNA is TGCGCCAGCAGCCCAATCCGGCTTACAACTAGCGGGGACTACAATGAGCAGTTCTTC.